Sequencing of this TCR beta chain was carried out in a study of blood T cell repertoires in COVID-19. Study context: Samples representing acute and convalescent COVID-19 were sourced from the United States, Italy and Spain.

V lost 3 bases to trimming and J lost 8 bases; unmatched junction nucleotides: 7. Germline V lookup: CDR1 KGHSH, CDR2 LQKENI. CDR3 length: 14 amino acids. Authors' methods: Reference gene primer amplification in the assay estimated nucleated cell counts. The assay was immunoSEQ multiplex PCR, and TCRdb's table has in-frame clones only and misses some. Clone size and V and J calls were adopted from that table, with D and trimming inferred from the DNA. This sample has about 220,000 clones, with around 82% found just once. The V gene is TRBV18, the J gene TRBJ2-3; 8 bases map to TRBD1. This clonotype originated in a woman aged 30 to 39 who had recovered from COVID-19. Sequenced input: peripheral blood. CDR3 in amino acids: CASSPEAGGSTQYF. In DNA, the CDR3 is TGTGCCAGCTCACCGGAGGCAGGGGGCAGTACGCAGTATTTT.